The 5 T cell receptor beta chains reported below all come from one sample, sequenced in a study of early T cells in non-severe SARS-CoV-2 infection. TCRdb recomputed calls from the 5' RACE reads with MiXCR, one row per CDR3 protein. The sample gives roughly 61,000 distinct CDR3 sequences, roughly 10% of which show up once; less than 10% is in the top ten. Sequenced material: whole blood. The receptor source for this set is an adult who was a healthcare worker with PCR-confirmed SARS-CoV-2 infection or an uninfected control (not recorded which).

This clonotype was detected a few times. V and J are TRBV20-1 and TRBJ2-1; 8 positions match TRBD2. The junction had 11 bases not matched to a gene; V was cut back by 3 bases and J by 4 bases. The CDR3 totals 16 residues. CDR1 DFQATT and CDR2 SNEGSKA come from the germline V gene (reference sequence). CDR3 sequence reads: CSARPVLSGSYNEQFF. CDR3 DNA sequence: TGCAGTGCTAGGCCTGTTCTGAGCGGGAGTTACAATGAGCAGTTCTTC.

This clonotype was counted at least ten times. The chain is built from TRBV15 and TRBJ1-1; D is perhaps TRBD1 (6 bases). The V gene lost 5 bases and the J gene lost 4 bases, with 17 bases spanning the gap. The CDR3 runs 15 residues. CDR1 and CDR2 from the germline V gene are LNHNV and YYDKDF (reference sequence). The CDR3 loop reads CATSFNRAGGTEAFF. Written as DNA, the CDR3 is TGTGCCACCAGCTTTAACAGGGCCGGGGGCACTGAAGCTTTCTTT. Filled out from reference TRBV15 and TRBJ1-1, the complete variable domain reads DAMVIQNPRYQVTQFGKPVTLSCSQTLNHNVMYWYQQKSSQAPKLLFHYYDKDFNNEADTPDNFQSRRPNTSFCFLDIRSPGLGDTAMYLCATSFNRAGGTEAFFGQGTRLTVV.

This clonotype has ten or more counts. The chain employs TRBV29-1 and TRBJ1-1, with D perhaps TRBD1 (6 bases). The CDR3 runs 14 residues. The V gene's germline CDR1 is SQVTM and CDR2 ANQGSEA. V was clipped by 4 bases and J by 1 base, with 13 bases between them. CDR3 protein: CSVARSGENTEAFF. For the CDR3, the DNA is TGCAGCGTTGCGAGGTCAGGGGAGAACACTGAAGCTTTCTTT.

This clonotype was detected only a few times. In nucleotides, the CDR3 is TGCAGTGCTAGAGATAGCGGCAGCCCAGCTTTCTTT. It encodes CSARDSGSPAFF. V gene TRBV20-1 combines with J gene TRBJ1-1; D remains unclear. Germline V lookup: CDR1 DFQATT, CDR2 SNEGSKA (reference sequence). The CDR3 is made up of 12 amino acids. V lost 0 bases, J lost 10 bases, and 12 bases lay in between.

This clonotype was counted many times. The chain links TRBV5-1 to TRBJ2-1; possibly TRBD1 for D (6 bases). The CDR3 covers 16 residues. The V and J ends lost 4 bases and 2 bases respectively, with 16 bases between them. Germline loops: CDR1 SGHRS, CDR2 YFSETQ. DNA of the CDR3: TGCGCCAGCAGCGTACAGGGCTTCGCGGCCTACAATGAGCAGTTCTTC. Amino acid sequence: CASSVQGFAAYNEQFF.